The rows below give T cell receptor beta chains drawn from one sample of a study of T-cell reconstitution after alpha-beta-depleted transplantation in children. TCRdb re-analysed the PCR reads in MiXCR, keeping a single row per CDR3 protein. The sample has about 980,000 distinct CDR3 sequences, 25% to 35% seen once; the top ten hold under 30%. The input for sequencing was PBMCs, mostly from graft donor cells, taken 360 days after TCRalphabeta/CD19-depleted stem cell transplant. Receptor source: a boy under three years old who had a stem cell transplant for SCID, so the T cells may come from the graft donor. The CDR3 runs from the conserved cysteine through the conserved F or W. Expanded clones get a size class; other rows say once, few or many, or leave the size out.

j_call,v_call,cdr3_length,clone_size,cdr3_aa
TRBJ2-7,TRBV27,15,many,CASRTVGTGSAEQYF
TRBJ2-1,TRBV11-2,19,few,CASSFPRAGGLVRDNEQFF
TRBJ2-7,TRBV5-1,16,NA,CASSHTTTGESYEQYF
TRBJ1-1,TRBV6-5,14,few,CASSLVNTYTEAFF
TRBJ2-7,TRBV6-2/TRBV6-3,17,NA,CASTAAGTGISSYEQYF
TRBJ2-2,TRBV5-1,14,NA,CASSFEGMAGELFF
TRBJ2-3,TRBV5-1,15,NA,CASSPYPSSTDTQYF
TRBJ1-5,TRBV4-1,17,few,CASSPRTGSVSNQPQHF
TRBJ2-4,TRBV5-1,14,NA,CASSPSNREHIQYF
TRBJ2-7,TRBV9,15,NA,CASSRNRDGDYEQYF
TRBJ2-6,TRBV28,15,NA,CASSEDGPGANVLTF
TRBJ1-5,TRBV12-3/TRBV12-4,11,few,CASGVDQPQHF
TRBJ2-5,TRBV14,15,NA,CASSQRRGAQETQYF
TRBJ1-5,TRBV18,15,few,CASSALGDSNQPQHF
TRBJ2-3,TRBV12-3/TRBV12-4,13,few,CASTLPLKDTQYF